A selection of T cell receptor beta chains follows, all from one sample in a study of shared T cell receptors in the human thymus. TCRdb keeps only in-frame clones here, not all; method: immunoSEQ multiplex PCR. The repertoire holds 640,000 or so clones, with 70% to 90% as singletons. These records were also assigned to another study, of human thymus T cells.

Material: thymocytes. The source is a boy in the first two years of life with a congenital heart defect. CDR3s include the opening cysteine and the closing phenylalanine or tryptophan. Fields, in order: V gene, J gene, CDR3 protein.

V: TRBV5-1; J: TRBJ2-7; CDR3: CASSLAQRAYEQYF
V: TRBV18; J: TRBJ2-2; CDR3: CASSPPTGDTGELFF
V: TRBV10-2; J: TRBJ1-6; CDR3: CASRSGVSNSPLHF
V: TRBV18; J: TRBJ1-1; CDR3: CASSPRGNTEAFF
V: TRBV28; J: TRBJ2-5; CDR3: CASSFSLAGATGETQYF
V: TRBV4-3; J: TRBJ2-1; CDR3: CASSQIQGAYNEQFF
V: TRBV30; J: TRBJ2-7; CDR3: CAWSGTGTYEQYF
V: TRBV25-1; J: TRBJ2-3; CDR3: CASSEPTTGVRTDTQYF
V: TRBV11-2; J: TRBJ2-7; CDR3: CASSLVTREAGDPYEQYF
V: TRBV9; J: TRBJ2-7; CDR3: CASSPADRDSSYEQYF
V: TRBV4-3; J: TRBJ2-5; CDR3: CASSQGQNIQETQYF
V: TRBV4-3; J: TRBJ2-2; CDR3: CASSQRDFSNTGELFF
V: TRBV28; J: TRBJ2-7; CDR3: CASRPTSGSSYEQYF
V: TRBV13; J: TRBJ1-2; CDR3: CASSLGASDRESLINGYTF
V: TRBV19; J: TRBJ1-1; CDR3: CASKQGPTEAFF
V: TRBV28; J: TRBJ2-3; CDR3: CASSPGLAVASTDTQYF
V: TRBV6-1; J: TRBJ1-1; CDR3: CASSEVFRGWNTEAFF
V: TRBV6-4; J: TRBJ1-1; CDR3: CASSESGNGNTEAFF
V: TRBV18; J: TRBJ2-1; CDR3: CASSPRFLDRGLNEQFF
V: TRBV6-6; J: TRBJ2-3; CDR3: CASSLLAVHPTDTQYF
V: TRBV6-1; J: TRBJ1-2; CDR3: CASRLDRNSGYTF
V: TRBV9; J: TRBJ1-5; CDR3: CASSTGDGTYSNQPQHF
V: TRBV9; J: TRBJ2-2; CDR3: CASSPTGPGSTGELFF
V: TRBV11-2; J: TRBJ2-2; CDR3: CASSPGLGPGELFF
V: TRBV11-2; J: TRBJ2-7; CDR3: CASILKGDRDSYEQYF
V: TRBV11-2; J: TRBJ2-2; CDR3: CASTLLNTGELFF
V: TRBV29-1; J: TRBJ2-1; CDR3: CSVGSVSYNEQFF
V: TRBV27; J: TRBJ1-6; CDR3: CASGSGTRGAPLHF
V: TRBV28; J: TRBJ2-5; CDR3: CASSPDWPHQETQYF
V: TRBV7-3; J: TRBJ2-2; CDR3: CASSLKTGAGELFF
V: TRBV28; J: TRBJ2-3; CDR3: CASSTREFTDTQYF
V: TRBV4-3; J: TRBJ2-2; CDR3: CASSQVRDSYTGELFF